The 23 T cell receptor beta chains presented below share a single source sample, sequenced in a study of tumor-infiltrating lymphocytes in oesophageal squamous cell carcinoma. TCRdb called the PCR reads again in MiXCR, with one record for every CDR3 protein. The sample gives 10,000 or so distinct CDR3 sequences, about 61% of which show up once; 33% is in the top ten. The sequencing input was esophageal tumor tissue. These receptor sequences come from a male donor with esophageal squamous cell carcinoma.

The CDR3 DNA is TGTGCCAGCAGTTATGACAGGCGAGTAGGAGGTGAGCAGTTCTTC. Amino acids: CASSYDRRVGGEQFF. The V call is TRBV6-6, the J call TRBJ2-1, with D possibly TRBD1 on 6 matching bases. Germline V gene data show CDR1 as MNHNY and CDR2 as SVGAGI (reference sequence). The CDR3 extends over 15 amino acids. V lost 3 bases to trimming and J lost 9 bases, with 18 bases between them.

The chain joins TRBV7-4 to TRBJ2-6, with a tentative D call TRBD2 (7 bases). Per germline, CDR1 SGHVT and CDR2 SQSDAQ. V dropped 1 base and J dropped 19 bases, with 26 bases sitting between them. This CDR3 region has 16 residues. The DNA of the CDR3 is TGTGCCAGCAGCTTAGGGGGTCTGGCGGGGGCGCGTGGCTACACTTTC. Amino acid sequence: CASSLGGLAGARGYTF.

The gene calls are TRBV7-4 and TRBJ1-1; D remains ambiguous. Trimming stripped 1 base from V and 6 bases from J, with 15 bases between. Germline CDR1 is SGHVT and CDR2 is SQSDAQ. CDR3 length equals 15 residues. The CDR3 region has the DNA TGTGCCAGCAGCTTAGTTTCGTTCCCCTACGCTGAAGCTTTCTTT. Translating gives CASSLVSFPYAEAFF. Looking up the rest from reference TRBV7-4 and TRBJ1-1 gives the full variable domain: GAGVSQSPRYKVAKRGRDVALRCDSISGHVTLYWYRQTLGQGSEVLTYSQSDAQRDKSGRPSGRFSAERPERSVSTLKIQRTEQGDSAVYLCASSLVSFPYAEAFFGQGTRLTVV.

Only a few counts were recorded for this clonotype. The chain uses TRBV7-4 and TRBJ2-3; D gene ambiguous. Germline V gene lookup returns CDR1 SGHVT and CDR2 SQSDAQ. The V end lost 4 bases, the J end lost 0 bases, and 14 bases lay between the germline ends. The CDR3 is 16 residues long. The CDR3: CASSSHSTPSTDTQYF. The CDR3 DNA is TGTGCCAGCAGCTCCCACAGTACTCCTAGCACAGATACGCAGTATTTT.

This chain joins TRBV6-9 and TRBJ1-1; no clear D gene. The V end was cut by 11 bases, the J end by 4 bases, with 17 bases between. This CDR3 region has 13 residues. Germline-derived CDR1 and CDR2 are MNHGY and SVAAGI. DNA of the CDR3: TGTGCCGCCAGGCTCACCGAGGGCACTGAAGCTTTCTTT. It encodes CAARLTEGTEAFF.

Points on this clonotype: At one of its ends the junction is not consistent with the germline gene, which may arise from a read error. The V call is TRBV7-3, the J call TRBJ2-3; possibly TRBD1 for D (6 bases). This CDR3 has 14 amino acids. Germline V gene lookup returns CDR1 SGHTA and CDR2 FQGTGA. The CDR3 spells CANSFTGNTGELYF. The CDR3, as DNA: TGTGCCAACAGCTTTACAGGGAACACCGGGGAGCTGTATTTT. Using reference TRBV7-3 and TRBJ2-3 for the parts outside the CDR3, the full variable domain is GAGVSQTPSNKVTEKGKYVELRCDPISGHTALYWYRQSLGQGPEFLIYFQGTGAADDSGLPNDRFFAVRPEGSVSTLKIQRTERGDSAVYLCANSFTGNTGELYFGPGTRLTVL.

This rearrangement joins TRBV5-1 to TRBJ2-4; 10 bases align to TRBD2. With 2 bases clipped from V and 1 base from J, the junction kept 3 bases outside the gene matches. The CDR3 extends over 16 amino acids. Germline CDR1 and CDR2: SGHRS and YFSETQ. CDR3 residues: CASSLLAGMAKNIQYF. The CDR3 DNA sequence: TGCGCCAGCAGCTTACTAGCGGGAATGGCCAAAAACATTCAGTACTTC. Filled out from reference TRBV5-1 and TRBJ2-4, the complete variable domain reads KAGVTQTPRYLIKTRGQQVTLSCSPISGHRSVSWYQQTPGQGLQFLFEYFSETQRNKGNFPGRFSGRQFSNSRSEMNVSTLELGDSALYLCASSLLAGMAKNIQYFGAGTRLSVL.

This clonotype was detected a few times. The genes are TRBV7-2 and TRBJ2-1; 8 nucleotides line up with TRBD1. This CDR3 has 15 residues. V lost 1 base, J lost 7 bases, and 6 bases stayed unmatched. Germline V gene sequence: CDR1 SGHTA, CDR2 FQGNSA. As DNA, the CDR3 is TGTGCCAGCAGCTTAGATCCAGGGGGCGTGAATGAGCAGTTCTTC. This gives the protein CASSLDPGGVNEQFF.

The chain has TRBV7-2 and TRBJ2-3, with a weak D call TRBD1 (5 bases). The V gene's germline CDR1 is SGHTA and CDR2 FQGNSA. Trimming took 0 bases from V and 0 from J, leaving 7 bases between them. This CDR3 is built from 15 residues. As DNA, the CDR3 is TGTGCCAGCAGCTTAGCGACAGTTAGCACAGATACGCAGTATTTT. Residues: CASSLATVSTDTQYF. Together with reference TRBV7-2 and TRBJ2-3, the CDR3 gives the full variable domain: GAGVSQSPSNKVTEKGKDVELRCDPISGHTALYWYRQSLGQGLEFLIYFQGNSAPDKSGLPSDRFSAERTGGSVSTLTIQRTQQEDSAVYLCASSLATVSTDTQYFGPGTRLTVL.

This chain joins TRBV6-1 and TRBJ2-6; 7 bases match TRBD1. The CDR3 is 15 amino acids. The germline V gene has CDR1 MNHNS and CDR2 SASEGT. Unmatched junction bases numbered 2, after V lost 6 bases and J lost 0 bases. CDR3 bases: TGTGCCAGCAGACGACAGGGCTCTGGGGCCAACGTCCTGACTTTC. This gives the protein CASRRQGSGANVLTF.

This clonotype showed up just once. The J gene is TRBJ2-3, the V gene TRBV11-1; either TRBD1 or TRBD2 may fit D (5 bases each). The end of the DNA fits TRBJ2-1 better, so the J call may be wrong. Looked up from germline, CDR1 is SGHAT and CDR2 is FQDESV (reference sequence). CDR3 size: 16 residues. This CDR3 reads CASSFWGRTQMGEQFF. The CDR3 region has the DNA TGTGCCAGCAGCTTCTGGGGACGTACACAAATGGGTGAGCAGTTCTTC.

This clonotype was recorded at least ten times. This chain joins TRBV19 and TRBJ2-1; D is undetermined. CDR3 length equals 12 residues. Deletions cut 3 bases from V and 4 bases from J, with 4 bases between. Germline V gene lookup returns CDR1 LNHDA and CDR2 SQIVND (reference sequence). CDR3 DNA: TGTGCCAGTAGTATGGGTTACAATGAGCAGTTCTTC. Translated: CASSMGYNEQFF. The full variable domain, completed using reference TRBV19 and TRBJ2-1, is DGGITQSPKYLFRKEGQNVTLSCEQNLNHDAMYWYRQDPGQGLRLIYYSQIVNDFQKGDIAEGYSVSREKKESFPLTVTSAQKNPTAFYLCASSMGYNEQFFGPGTRLTVL.

This clonotype has a single count. The chain joins TRBV10-1 to TRBJ1-3; tentative D call: TRBD1 (5 bases). Germline V lookup: CDR1 WNHNN, CDR2 SYGVQD (reference sequence). The V gene lost 3 bases and the J gene lost 0 bases, with 9 bases spanning the gap. CDR3 size: 15 residues. This CDR3 reads CASSDGAISGNTIYF. In DNA form, the CDR3 reads TGCGCCAGCAGTGATGGGGCGATCTCTGGAAACACCATATATTTT.

V usage is TRBV7-5 and J usage is TRBJ2-1. The assigned J gene may be wrong: the sequence end matches TRBJ2-5 better. TRBV7-5 is reported as a pseudogene. This CDR3 is built from 12 residues. Written as DNA, the CDR3 is TGTATCTCTTTTGGCTGGCAAGAGACCCAGTACTTC. As protein: CISFGWQETQYF.

The gene calls are TRBV7-2 and TRBJ2-7, with D possibly being TRBD1 or TRBD2 (6 bases each). V lost 1 base to trimming and J lost 4 bases, with 11 bases between them. Germline V CDR1 and CDR2: SGHTA, FQGNSA. The CDR3 covers 14 residues. The CDR3 protein is CASSLVGGSYEQYF. DNA of the CDR3: TGTGCCAGCAGCTTAGTGGGGGGCTCTTACGAGCAGTACTTC.

The J gene is TRBJ2-5, the V gene TRBV7-2; D may be TRBD2 (6 bases). Germline lookup yields CDR1 SGHTA and CDR2 FQGNSA. V dropped 3 bases and J dropped 2 bases, with 13 bases sitting between them. The CDR3 consists of 15 residues. CDR3 loop: CASSFSAGSQETQYF. The CDR3 DNA reads as TGTGCCAGCAGCTTCTCGGCCGGGAGTCAAGAGACCCAGTACTTC.

The V call is TRBV7-2, the J call TRBJ2-6; 8 bases are a match to TRBD1. With the DNA end fitting TRBJ2-7 better, the J assignment may be wrong. CDR1 and CDR2 from the germline V gene are SGHTA and FQGNSA. There are 15 residues in the CDR3. DNA for the CDR3: TGTGCCAGCAGCCACCTCGGGACAGGAACCTACGAGCAGTACTTC. This sequence encodes CASSHLGTGTYEQYF.

The chain links TRBV7-8 to TRBJ2-1; TRBD2 aligns across 9 bases. There are 14 residues in the CDR3. CDR1 SGHVS and CDR2 FQNEAQ come from the germline V gene. Trimming took 7 bases from V and 5 from J; bases not matched to a gene: 6. CDR3 sequence: CASKSGRTNNEQFF. The CDR3 nucleotides are TGTGCCAGCAAAAGCGGGAGGACCAACAATGAGCAGTTCTTC.

The V gene is TRBV7-4, the J gene TRBJ2-5, with D unclear. The end of the DNA fits TRBJ2-7 better, so the J call may be wrong. The germline gives CDR1 SGHVT, CDR2 SQSDAQ. The CDR3 spans 15 residues. The CDR3 DNA sequence: TGTGCCAGCAGCTTAGAAGGGCAGCGAAGGTACGAGCAGTACTTC. Translating it yields CASSLEGQRRYEQYF.

This clonotype appeared once. At one of its ends the junction is not consistent with the germline gene, which may arise from a read error. V and J are TRBV7-6 and TRBJ2-1, with D perhaps TRBD2 (6 bases). This CDR3 has 11 residues. Germline assignment: CDR1 SGHVS and CDR2 FNYEAQ. CDR3: CASSSDQTSYF. CDR3 coding DNA: TGTGCCAGCAGCTCAGATCAAACTAGCTACTTC.

The chain uses TRBV24-1 and TRBJ2-5, with D maybe TRBD2 (6 bases). Trimming removed 9 bases from V and 3 bases from J, with 7 bases in between. Germline V gene sequence: CDR1 KGHDR, CDR2 SFDVKD. The CDR3 is 11 residues long. CDR3 DNA sequence: TGTGCCACCGGGGAGGAAGAGACCCAGTACTTC. Residues: CATGEEETQYF.

The V call is TRBV7-3, the J call TRBJ2-1; D perhaps matches TRBD1 (6 bases). The J call may not be correct, given that the DNA end is closer to TRBJ2-7. CDR1 is SGHTA, CDR2 FQGTGA, per germline. The CDR3 loop spans 13 amino acids. The CDR3 loop reads CASSPQGNYEQYF. DNA of the CDR3: TGTGCCAGCAGCCCACAGGGTAACTACGAGCAGTACTTC.

The CDR3 loop reads CASSPIVAVPGEQYF. The CDR3 DNA reads as TGTGCCAGCAGCCCCATCGTCGCTGTCCCGGGTGAGCAGTACTTC. The V gene is TRBV7-3, the J gene TRBJ2-1; D gene uncertain. The J call may be faulty, since TRBJ2-7 better matches the DNA end. Germline values: CDR1 SGHTA, CDR2 FQGTGA. The CDR3 extends over 15 amino acids.